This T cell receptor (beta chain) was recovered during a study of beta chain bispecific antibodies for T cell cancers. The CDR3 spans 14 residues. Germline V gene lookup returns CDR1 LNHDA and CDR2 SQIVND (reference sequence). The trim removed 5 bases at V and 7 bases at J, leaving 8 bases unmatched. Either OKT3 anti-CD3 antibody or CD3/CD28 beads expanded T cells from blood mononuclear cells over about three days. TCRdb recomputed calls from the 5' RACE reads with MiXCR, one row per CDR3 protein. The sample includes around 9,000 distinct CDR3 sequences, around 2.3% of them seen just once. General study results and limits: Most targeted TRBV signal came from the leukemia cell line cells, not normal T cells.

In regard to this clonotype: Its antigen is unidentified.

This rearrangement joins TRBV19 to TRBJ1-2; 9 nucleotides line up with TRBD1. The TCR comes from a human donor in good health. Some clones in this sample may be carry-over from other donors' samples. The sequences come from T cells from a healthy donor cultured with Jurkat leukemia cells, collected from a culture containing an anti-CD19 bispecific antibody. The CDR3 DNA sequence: TGTGCCAGTAGTCCAGACCGGGACAGGGCTGGCTACACCTTC. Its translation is CASSPDRDRAGYTF. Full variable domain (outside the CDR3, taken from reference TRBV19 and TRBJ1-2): DGGITQSPKYLFRKEGQNVTLSCEQNLNHDAMYWYRQDPGQGLRLIYYSQIVNDFQKGDIAEGYSVSREKKESFPLTVTSAQKNPTAFYLCASSPDRDRAGYTFGSGTRLTVV.